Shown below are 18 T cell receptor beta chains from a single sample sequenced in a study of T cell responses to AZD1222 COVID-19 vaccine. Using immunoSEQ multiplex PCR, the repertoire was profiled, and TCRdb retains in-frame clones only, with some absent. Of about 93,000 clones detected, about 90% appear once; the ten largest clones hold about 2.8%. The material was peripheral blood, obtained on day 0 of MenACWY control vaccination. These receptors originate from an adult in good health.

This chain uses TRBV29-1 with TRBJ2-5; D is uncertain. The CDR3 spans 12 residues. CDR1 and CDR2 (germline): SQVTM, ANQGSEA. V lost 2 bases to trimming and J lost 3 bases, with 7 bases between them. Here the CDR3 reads CSVEYSKETQYF. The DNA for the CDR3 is TGCAGCGTTGAATATAGTAAAGAGACCCAGTACTTC.

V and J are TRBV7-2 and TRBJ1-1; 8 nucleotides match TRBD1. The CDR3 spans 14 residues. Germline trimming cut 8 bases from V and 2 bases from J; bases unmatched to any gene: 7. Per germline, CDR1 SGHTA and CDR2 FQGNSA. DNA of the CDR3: TGTGCCAGCCGACGGACAGGGCGAAACACTGAAGCTTTCTTT. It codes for CASRRTGRNTEAFF. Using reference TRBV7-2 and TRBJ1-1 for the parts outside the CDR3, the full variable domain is GAGVSQSPSNKVTEKGKDVELRCDPISGHTALYWYRQSLGQGLEFLIYFQGNSAPDKSGLPSDRFSAERTGGSVSTLTIQRTQQEDSAVYLCASRRTGRNTEAFFGQGTRLTVV.

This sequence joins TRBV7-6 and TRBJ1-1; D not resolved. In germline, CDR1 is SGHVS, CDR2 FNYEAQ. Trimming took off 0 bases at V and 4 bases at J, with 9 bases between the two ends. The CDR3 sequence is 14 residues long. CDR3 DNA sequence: TGTGCCAGCAGCTTAGCGGGCAGCTCCACTGAAGCTTTCTTT. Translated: CASSLAGSSTEAFF. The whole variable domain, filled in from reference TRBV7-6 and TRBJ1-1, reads GAGVSQSPRYKVTKRGQDVALRCDPISGHVSLYWYRQALGQGPEFLTYFNYEAQQDKSGLPNDRFSAERPEGSISTLTIQRTEQRDSAMYRCASSLAGSSTEAFFGQGTRLTVV.

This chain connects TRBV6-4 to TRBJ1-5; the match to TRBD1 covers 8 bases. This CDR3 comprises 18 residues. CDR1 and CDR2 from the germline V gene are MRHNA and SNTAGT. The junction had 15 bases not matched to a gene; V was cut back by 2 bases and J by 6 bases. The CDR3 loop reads CASSDKGTGFFVGQPQHF. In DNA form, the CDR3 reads TGTGCCAGCAGTGACAAAGGGACAGGATTCTTCGTAGGTCAGCCCCAGCATTTT.

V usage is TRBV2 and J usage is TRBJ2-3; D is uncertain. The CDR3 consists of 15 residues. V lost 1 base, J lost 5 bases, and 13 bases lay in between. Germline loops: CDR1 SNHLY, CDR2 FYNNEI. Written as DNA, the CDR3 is TGTGCCAGCAGTGAAGAGGGCTATTTGGGAGATACGCAGTATTTT. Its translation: CASSEEGYLGDTQYF.

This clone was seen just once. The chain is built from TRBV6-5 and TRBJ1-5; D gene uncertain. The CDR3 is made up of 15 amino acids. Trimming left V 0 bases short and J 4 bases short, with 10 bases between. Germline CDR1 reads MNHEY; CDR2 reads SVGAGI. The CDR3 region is CASSYSLDLNQPQHF. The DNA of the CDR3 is TGTGCCAGCAGTTACTCATTGGATCTGAATCAGCCCCAGCATTTT.

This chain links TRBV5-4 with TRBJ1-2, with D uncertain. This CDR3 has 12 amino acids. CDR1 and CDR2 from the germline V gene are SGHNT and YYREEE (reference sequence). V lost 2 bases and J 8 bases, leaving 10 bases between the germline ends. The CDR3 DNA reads TGTGCCAGCAGCTTCCTACCAGGAGGCTACACCTTC. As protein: CASSFLPGGYTF. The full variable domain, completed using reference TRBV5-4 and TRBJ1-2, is ETGVTQSPTHLIKTRGQQVTLRCSSQSGHNTVSWYQQALGQGPQFIFQYYREEENGRGNFPPRFSGLQFPNYSSELNVNALELDDSALYLCASSFLPGGYTFGSGTRLTVV.

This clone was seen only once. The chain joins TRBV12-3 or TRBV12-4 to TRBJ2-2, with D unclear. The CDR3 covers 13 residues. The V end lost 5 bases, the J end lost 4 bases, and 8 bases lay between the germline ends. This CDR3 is CASSQGSTGELFF. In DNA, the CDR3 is TGTGCCAGCAGTCAAGGATCCACCGGGGAGCTGTTTTTT.

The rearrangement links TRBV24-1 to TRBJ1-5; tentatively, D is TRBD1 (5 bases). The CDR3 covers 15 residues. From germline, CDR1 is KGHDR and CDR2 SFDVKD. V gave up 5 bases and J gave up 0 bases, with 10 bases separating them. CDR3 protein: CATSAGGDSNQPQHF. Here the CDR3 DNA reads TGTGCCACCAGTGCGGGGGGGGATAGCAATCAGCCCCAGCATTTT.

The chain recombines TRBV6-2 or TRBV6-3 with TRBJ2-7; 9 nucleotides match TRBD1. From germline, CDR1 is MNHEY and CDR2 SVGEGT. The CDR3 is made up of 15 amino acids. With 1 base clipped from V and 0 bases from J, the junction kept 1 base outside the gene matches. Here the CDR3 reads CASSYWTGDSYEQYF. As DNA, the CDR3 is TGTGCCAGCAGTTACTGGACAGGGGACTCCTACGAGCAGTACTTC.

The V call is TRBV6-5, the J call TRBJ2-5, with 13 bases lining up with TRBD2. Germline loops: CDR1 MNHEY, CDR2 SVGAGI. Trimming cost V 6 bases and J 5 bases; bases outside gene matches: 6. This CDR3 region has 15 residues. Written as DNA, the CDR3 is TGTGCCAGCAGAAGGACTAGCGGGGGACGGGAGACCCAGTACTTC. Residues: CASRRTSGGRETQYF.

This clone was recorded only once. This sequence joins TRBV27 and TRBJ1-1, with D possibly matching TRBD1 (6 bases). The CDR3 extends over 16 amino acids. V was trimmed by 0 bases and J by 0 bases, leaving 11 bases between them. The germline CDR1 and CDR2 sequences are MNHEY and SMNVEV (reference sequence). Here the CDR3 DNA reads TGTGCCAGCAGTTTATCGTCAGGGGCCATGAACACTGAAGCTTTCTTT. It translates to CASSLSSGAMNTEAFF.

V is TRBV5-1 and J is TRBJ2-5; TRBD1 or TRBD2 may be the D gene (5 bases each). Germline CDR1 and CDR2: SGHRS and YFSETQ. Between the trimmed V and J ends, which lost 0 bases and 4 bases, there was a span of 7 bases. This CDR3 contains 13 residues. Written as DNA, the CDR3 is TGCGCCAGCAGCTTGGAGGGGAGAGAGACCCAGTACTTC. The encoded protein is CASSLEGRETQYF.

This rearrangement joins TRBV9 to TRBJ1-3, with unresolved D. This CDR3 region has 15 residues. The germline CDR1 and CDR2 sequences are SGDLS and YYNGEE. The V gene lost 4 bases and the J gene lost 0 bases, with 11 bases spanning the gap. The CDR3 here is CASSSRQSSGNTIYF. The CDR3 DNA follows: TGTGCCAGCAGCAGCCGTCAAAGCTCTGGAAACACCATATATTTT. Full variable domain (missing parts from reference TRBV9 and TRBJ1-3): DSGVTQTPKHLITATGQRVTLRCSPRSGDLSVYWYQQSLDQGLQFLIQYYNGEERAKGNILERFSAQQFPDLHSELNLSSLELGDSALYFCASSSRQSSGNTIYFGEGSWLTVV.

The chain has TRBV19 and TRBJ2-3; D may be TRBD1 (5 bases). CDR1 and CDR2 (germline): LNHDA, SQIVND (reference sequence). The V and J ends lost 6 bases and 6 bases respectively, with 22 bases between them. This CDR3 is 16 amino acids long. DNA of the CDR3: TGTGCCAGTAGGGAAGGTTTGACAGCCTATACGGATACGCAGTATTTT. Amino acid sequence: CASREGLTAYTDTQYF.

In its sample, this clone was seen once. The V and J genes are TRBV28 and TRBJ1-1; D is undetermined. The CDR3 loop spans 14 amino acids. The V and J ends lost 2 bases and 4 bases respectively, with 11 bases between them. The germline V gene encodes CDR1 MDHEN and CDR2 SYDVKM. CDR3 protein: CASSLPAESTEAFF. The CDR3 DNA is TGTGCCAGCAGTTTACCGGCAGAGTCCACTGAAGCTTTCTTT.

CDR3 DNA sequence: TGTGCCAGCAGCTTAGCGGGGGTCACCAATGAGCAGTTCTTC. It yields the protein CASSLAGVTNEQFF. V and J are TRBV7-8 and TRBJ2-1, with D perhaps given as TRBD1 or TRBD2 (5 bases each). Per the germline V gene, CDR1 is SGHVS and CDR2 is FQNEAQ. The CDR3 covers 14 residues. V lost 0 bases and J lost 6, with 9 bases in between.

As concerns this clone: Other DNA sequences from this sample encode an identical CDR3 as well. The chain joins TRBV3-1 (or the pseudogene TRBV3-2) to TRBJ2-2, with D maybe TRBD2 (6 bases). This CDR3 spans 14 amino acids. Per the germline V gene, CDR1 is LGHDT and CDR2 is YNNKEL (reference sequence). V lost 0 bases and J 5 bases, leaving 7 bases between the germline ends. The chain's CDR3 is CASSQDGGTGELFF. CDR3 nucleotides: TGTGCCAGCAGCCAAGACGGGGGTACCGGGGAGCTGTTTTTT.